Listed here are 3 T cell receptor beta chains from one sample, sequenced in a study of cytomegalovirus exposure and HLA in healthy donors (dated by TCRdb to the late 2010s). Receptors were amplified or captured by the immunoSEQ multiplex PCR assay. A mixture of 60 forward primers for TCR Vbeta segments and 13 reverse primers for TCR Jbeta segments was used in the multiplex PCR. TCRdb holds this immuneACCESS table with in-frame rearrangements only. Some clones are missing; in checked studies, unresolved V genes explain under half, and the rest has no known cause. Counted in this sample were 150,000 to 200,000 clones; approximately 80% of them appeared once. 1.5% to 2% of the sample rests with the top ten. The source material was PBMCs. The source of these receptors is a woman aged 25 to 39 in good health and CMV-seronegative.

The genes are TRBV10-1 and TRBJ2-7; a weak D match, TRBD1 (6 bases). Germline V gene data show CDR1 as WNHNN and CDR2 as SYGVQD (reference sequence). The CDR3 has 12 residues. V was shortened by 6 bases and J by 3 bases, with 9 bases between the two germline ends. The CDR3 spells CASRDSDYEQYF. Written as DNA, the CDR3 is TGCGCCAGCAGGGACAGTGACTACGAGCAGTACTTC.

CDR3 protein: CASSFPSSGSYEQYF. CDR3 nucleotide sequence: TGCGCCAGCAGCTTTCCGTCTAGCGGCTCCTACGAGCAGTACTTC. This rearrangement joins TRBV5-1 to TRBJ2-7; 7 nucleotides agree with TRBD2. The germline V gene encodes CDR1 SGHRS and CDR2 YFSETQ. The CDR3 sequence is 15 residues long. The ends lost 2 bases at V and 0 bases at J; junction bases unmatched: 5.

V is TRBV7-8 and J is TRBJ1-5, with D possibly matching TRBD1 (5 bases). Germline CDR1 reads SGHVS; CDR2 reads FQNEAQ. The CDR3 contains 16 residues. V lost 5 bases and J lost 2, with 16 bases in between. CDR3 coding DNA: TGTGCCAGCAGCCAAGGCGGGGGGTTAGGCAATCAGCCCCAGCATTTT. This codes for CASSQGGGLGNQPQHF.